Listed below are T cell receptor beta chains from one sample, sequenced in a study of technical replicates of blood from several donors. Sequencing used immunoSEQ multiplex PCR; TCRdb keeps in-frame clones, though not all of them. Counted here are 65,000 to 85,000 clones, 85% to 95% occurring once; the ten biggest clones make up over 0.35%. The sequenced sample was T cells isolated from PBMCs. The receptors originated from a human donor in good health. The CDR3 runs from the conserved cysteine through the conserved F or W. Each record gives: J gene, clone size, D gene, V gene, CDR3 protein, CDR3 DNA. A D gene is named only where the DNA matches it firmly. Expanded clones are given a class, and other clones once, few, many or no size at all.

j_call: TRBJ2-5; clone_size: .; d_call: TRBD2; v_call: TRBV4-1; cdr3_aa: CASSQALAGVPYQETQYF; cdr3_nt: TGCGCCAGCAGCCAAGCTCTAGCGGGAGTCCCGTACCAAGAGACCCAGTACTTC
j_call: TRBJ2-5; clone_size: .; d_call: TRBD2; v_call: TRBV5-8; cdr3_aa: CASSLGERETRETQYF; cdr3_nt: TGTGCCAGCAGCTTGGGTGAGCGGGAGACGCGGGAGACCCAGTACTTC
j_call: TRBJ1-4; clone_size: once; d_call: .; v_call: TRBV27; cdr3_aa: CASSLSGQMPGMGEKLFF; cdr3_nt: TGTGCCAGCAGTTTATCTGGCCAAATGCCCGGGATGGGTGAAAAACTGTTTTTT
j_call: TRBJ1-4; clone_size: .; d_call: .; v_call: TRBV28; cdr3_aa: CALGVVSEKLFF; cdr3_nt: TGTGCTTTAGGGGTCGTAAGTGAAAAACTGTTTTTT
j_call: TRBJ2-2; clone_size: .; d_call: TRBD2; v_call: TRBV4-1; cdr3_aa: CASSQEIAGAAGELFF; cdr3_nt: TGCGCCAGCAGCCAAGAAATAGCGGGAGCTGCCGGGGAGCTGTTTTTT
j_call: TRBJ1-5; clone_size: .; d_call: .; v_call: TRBV13; cdr3_aa: CASSLGENQPQHF; cdr3_nt: TGTGCCAGCAGCTTAGGGGAGAACCAGCCCCAGCATTTT
j_call: TRBJ2-6; clone_size: .; d_call: .; v_call: TRBV5-1; cdr3_aa: CASSLGGSGANVLTF; cdr3_nt: TGCGCCAGCAGCTTGGGAGGGTCTGGGGCCAACGTCCTGACTTTC
j_call: TRBJ2-1; clone_size: .; d_call: TRBD2; v_call: TRBV19; cdr3_aa: CASSSLVALAGKDEQFF; cdr3_nt: TGTGCCAGTAGTAGTTTAGTTGCCCTAGCGGGAAAGGATGAGCAGTTCTTC
j_call: TRBJ2-7; clone_size: .; d_call: TRBD1; v_call: TRBV19; cdr3_aa: CASSLQGDHYEQYF; cdr3_nt: TGTGCCAGTAGTTTACAGGGGGATCACTACGAGCAGTACTTC
j_call: TRBJ2-1; clone_size: .; d_call: .; v_call: TRBV11-2; cdr3_aa: CASSRTLTGGVVSYNEQFF; cdr3_nt: TGTGCCAGCAGCCGTACACTGACAGGTGGTGTCGTCTCCTACAATGAGCAGTTCTTC
j_call: TRBJ2-3; clone_size: .; d_call: .; v_call: TRBV4-1; cdr3_aa: CASSQIDSHTDTQYF; cdr3_nt: TGCGCCAGCAGCCAAATAGACTCACACACAGATACGCAGTATTTT
j_call: TRBJ2-7; clone_size: .; d_call: .; v_call: TRBV6-1; cdr3_aa: CASEPQAAFSYEQYF; cdr3_nt: TGTGCCAGCGAACCTCAGGCTGCCTTCTCCTACGAGCAGTACTTC
j_call: TRBJ1-2; clone_size: .; d_call: .; v_call: TRBV28; cdr3_aa: CASSTRTDYGYTF; cdr3_nt: TGTGCCAGCTCGACACGGACAGACTATGGCTACACCTTC
j_call: TRBJ1-2; clone_size: .; d_call: .; v_call: TRBV6-5; cdr3_aa: CASIGGPGYGYTF; cdr3_nt: TGTGCCAGCATCGGGGGGCCGGGCTATGGCTACACCTTC
j_call: TRBJ2-1; clone_size: .; d_call: TRBD1; v_call: TRBV27; cdr3_aa: CASSWGTASNEQFF; cdr3_nt: TGTGCCAGCAGTTGGGGGACAGCCTCCAATGAGCAGTTCTTC
j_call: TRBJ2-7; clone_size: .; d_call: TRBD1; v_call: TRBV5-8; cdr3_aa: CASSPAPGQGFYEQYF; cdr3_nt: TGTGCCAGCAGTCCGGCCCCGGGACAGGGGTTTTACGAGCAGTACTTC
j_call: TRBJ2-3; clone_size: once; d_call: .; v_call: TRBV18; cdr3_aa: CASSPRDTDTQYF; cdr3_nt: TGTGCCAGCTCACCCCGAGACACAGATACGCAGTATTTT
j_call: TRBJ1-3; clone_size: .; d_call: TRBD1; v_call: TRBV27; cdr3_aa: CASSLVGQGAGNTIYF; cdr3_nt: TGTGCCAGCAGTTTGGTGGGACAGGGGGCTGGAAACACCATATATTTT
j_call: TRBJ2-2; clone_size: .; d_call: .; v_call: TRBV7-9; cdr3_aa: CASSLAFRESGELFF; cdr3_nt: TGTGCCAGCAGCTTAGCCTTCCGGGAGTCCGGGGAGCTGTTTTTT
j_call: TRBJ2-7; clone_size: .; d_call: .; v_call: TRBV6-1; cdr3_aa: CASSEQGYGEQYF; cdr3_nt: TGTGCCAGCAGTGAACAGGGGTATGGCGAGCAGTACTTC
j_call: TRBJ1-1; clone_size: few; d_call: .; v_call: TRBV4-1; cdr3_aa: CASSQRQFTEAFF; cdr3_nt: TGCGCCAGCAGCCAACGACAGTTCACTGAAGCTTTCTTT
j_call: TRBJ2-2; clone_size: .; d_call: TRBD2; v_call: TRBV5-5; cdr3_aa: CASSPGLAVLANTGELFF; cdr3_nt: TGTGCCAGCAGCCCGGGACTAGCGGTTCTCGCGAACACCGGGGAGCTGTTTTTT
j_call: TRBJ2-5; clone_size: .; d_call: .; v_call: TRBV5-4; cdr3_aa: CASSGTRETQYF; cdr3_nt: TGTGCCAGCTCGGGAACGAGGGAGACCCAGTACTTC
j_call: TRBJ2-7; clone_size: once; d_call: .; v_call: TRBV28; cdr3_aa: CASSFAGSHEQYF; cdr3_nt: TGTGCCAGCAGTTTCGCGGGATCCCACGAGCAGTACTTC
j_call: TRBJ2-1; clone_size: .; d_call: TRBD2; v_call: TRBV28; cdr3_aa: CASSSVHAGDIGDEQFF; cdr3_nt: TGTGCCAGCAGTTCTGTCCATGCGGGAGATATCGGGGATGAGCAGTTCTTC
j_call: TRBJ1-2; clone_size: .; d_call: TRBD1; v_call: TRBV19; cdr3_aa: CASSIGRTGSFLGYGYTF; cdr3_nt: TGTGCCAGTAGTATAGGCCGGACAGGTTCTTTTTTGGGCTATGGCTACACCTTC
j_call: TRBJ1-1; clone_size: .; d_call: .; v_call: TRBV19; cdr3_aa: CASSIGDFTEAFF; cdr3_nt: TGTGCCAGTAGTATCGGGGATTTCACTGAAGCTTTCTTT
j_call: TRBJ1-3; clone_size: .; d_call: .; v_call: TRBV7-9; cdr3_aa: CASSLVQGENTIYF; cdr3_nt: TGTGCCAGCAGCTTAGTACAGGGCGAAAACACCATATATTTT
j_call: TRBJ2-7; clone_size: .; d_call: TRBD2; v_call: TRBV11-3; cdr3_aa: CASSQTSGSNPYEQYF; cdr3_nt: TGTGCCAGCAGCCAGACTAGCGGGAGTAACCCGTACGAGCAGTACTTC
j_call: TRBJ2-1; clone_size: once; d_call: .; v_call: TRBV11-3; cdr3_aa: CASSLEGAYSYNEQFF; cdr3_nt: TGTGCCAGCAGCTTAGAAGGAGCCTACTCCTACAATGAGCAGTTCTTC
j_call: TRBJ2-3; clone_size: .; d_call: .; v_call: TRBV20-1; cdr3_aa: CSAIHTDTQYF; cdr3_nt: TGCAGTGCTATCCATACAGATACGCAGTATTTT
j_call: TRBJ2-7; clone_size: .; d_call: TRBD2; v_call: TRBV6-5; cdr3_aa: CASSYGGGPSEQYF; cdr3_nt: TGTGCCAGCAGTTACGGGGGAGGGCCCAGCGAGCAGTACTTC
j_call: TRBJ2-3; clone_size: .; d_call: .; v_call: TRBV27; cdr3_aa: CASSSAAARTDTQYF; cdr3_nt: TGTGCCAGCAGTTCTGCGGCAGCGCGCACAGATACGCAGTATTTT
j_call: TRBJ2-7; clone_size: .; d_call: .; v_call: TRBV6-1; cdr3_aa: CASRATSYEQYF; cdr3_nt: TGTGCCAGCAGGGCAACTAGCTACGAGCAGTACTTC